Listed here are 13 T cell receptor beta chains from one sample, sequenced in a study of T cells in Graves' hyperthyroidism and ophthalmopathy. TCR beta CDR3 region amplification was performed from RNA transcripts. The HTBI set primed first-round TCR CDR3 RT-PCR. MiXCR was run by TCRdb on the multiplex PCR reads, yielding one entry per CDR3 protein. The sample lists 690,000 or so distinct CDR3 sequences, roughly a sixth occurring once. The sample comprised blood. These receptor sequences come from a woman aged 45-65 years with Graves' hyperthyroidism that later progressed to Graves' ophthalmopathy.

The table lists this clonotype with many counts. The chain uses TRBV5-1 and TRBJ1-2; D is undetermined. This CDR3 contains 14 residues. From germline, CDR1 is SGHRS and CDR2 YFSETQ. Trimming left V 0 bases short and J 1 base short, with 7 bases between. The chain's CDR3 is CASSLELNNYGYTF. CDR3 nucleotides: TGCGCCAGCAGCTTGGAGTTGAATAACTATGGCTACACCTTC. The variable domain in full, completed from reference TRBV5-1 and TRBJ1-2, reads KAGVTQTPRYLIKTRGQQVTLSCSPISGHRSVSWYQQTPGQGLQFLFEYFSETQRNKGNFPGRFSGRQFSNSRSEMNVSTLELGDSALYLCASSLELNNYGYTFGSGTRLTVV.

The count of this clonotype is one. The V call is TRBV4-1, the J call TRBJ2-3; either TRBD1 or TRBD2 may supply D (5 bases each). The CDR3 is 16 residues long. CDR1 is MGHRA, CDR2 YSYEKL, per germline. The V and J ends lost 5 bases and 4 bases respectively, with 19 bases between them. Written as DNA, the CDR3 is TGCGCCAGCAGCGTCGAAGGGCGCCAGGGACCAGATACGCAGTATTTT. Its translation is CASSVEGRQGPDTQYF.

V usage is TRBV6-5 and J usage is TRBJ1-6; D not certain. The germline V gene has CDR1 MNHEY and CDR2 SVGAGI. The V end was cut by 2 bases, the J end by 10 bases, with 6 bases between. The CDR3 spans 12 residues. CDR3: CASSYPFSPLHF. The CDR3 DNA reads as TGTGCCAGCAGTTACCCTTTCTCACCCCTCCACTTT.

This clonotype showed up many times. The chain recombines TRBV9 with TRBJ2-3; 11 bases are a match to TRBD2. The CDR3 is 17 amino acids. After removal of 1 base from V and 4 bases from J, the junction contained 8 bases not matched to a gene. In germline, CDR1 is SGDLS, CDR2 YYNGEE. The CDR3 sequence: CASSVRLAGGSSDTQYF. CDR3 nucleotide sequence: TGTGCCAGCAGCGTACGGCTAGCGGGGGGTTCCTCAGATACGCAGTATTTT.

This chain uses TRBV19 with TRBJ1-1, with a weak D call TRBD1 (5 bases). The CDR3 is 17 residues long. Trimming removed 5 bases at V and 1 base at J, with 20 bases between. Germline CDR1 reads LNHDA; CDR2 reads SQIVND (reference sequence). This chain's CDR3 is CASSPRQREAWNTEAFF. DNA for the CDR3: TGTGCCAGTAGTCCGAGACAGAGGGAGGCGTGGAACACTGAAGCTTTCTTT. Filled out from reference TRBV19 and TRBJ1-1, the complete variable domain reads DGGITQSPKYLFRKEGQNVTLSCEQNLNHDAMYWYRQDPGQGLRLIYYSQIVNDFQKGDIAEGYSVSREKKESFPLTVTSAQKNPTAFYLCASSPRQREAWNTEAFFGQGTRLTVV.

This clonotype was counted only a few times. The chain links TRBV5-1 to TRBJ2-1, with D possibly matching TRBD2 (7 bases). CDR1 and CDR2 (germline): SGHRS, YFSETQ. The CDR3 sequence is 16 residues long. Trimming took off 0 bases at V and 5 bases at J, with 15 bases between the two ends. CDR3 amino acids: CASSLVPFGGHNEQFF. The CDR3 DNA is TGCGCCAGCAGCTTGGTTCCCTTCGGGGGGCACAATGAGCAGTTCTTC.

This clonotype appeared many times. The chain combines TRBV12-3 or TRBV12-4 with TRBJ1-6; D uncertain. The CDR3 spans 17 residues. The V end was cut by 2 bases, the J end by 0 bases, with 11 bases between. The CDR3 DNA follows: TGTGCCAGCAGTTTACTACACTCGAGCTCCTATAATTCACCCCTCCACTTT. Its translation: CASSLLHSSSYNSPLHF.

This clonotype has at least ten counts. The chain couples TRBV18 to TRBJ1-4, with unresolved D. The germline V and J ends were trimmed by 3 bases and 11 bases, with 16 bases remaining between them. Per germline, CDR1 KGHSH and CDR2 LQKENI. The CDR3 is 14 residues long. As DNA, the CDR3 is TGTGCCAGCTCACCCATGGACCGGGCAGAGAAACTGTTTTTT. Its protein product is CASSPMDRAEKLFF.

This clonotype was counted only a few times. This chain uses TRBV19 with TRBJ2-1; the match to TRBD2 covers 16 bases. This CDR3 is 16 amino acids long. V shed 2 bases and J 8 bases; nucleotides not matched to a gene: 3. CDR1 and CDR2 from the germline V gene are LNHDA and SQIVND (reference sequence). The CDR3 region has the DNA TGTGCCAGTAGTATACCGGGACTAGCGGGGGGGGATGAGCAGTTCTTC. The encoded protein is CASSIPGLAGGDEQFF.

This clonotype turned up a few times. The chain couples TRBV29-1 to TRBJ2-2; D is ambiguous. The germline V and J ends were trimmed by 7 bases and 1 base, with 7 bases remaining between them. This CDR3 is 12 amino acids long. Germline values: CDR1 SQVTM, CDR2 ANQGSEA. The CDR3 DNA reads as TGCAGCGCCCTACAGAACACCGGGGAGCTGTTTTTT. Translating it yields CSALQNTGELFF.

This clonotype was recorded many times. The CDR3 DNA follows: TGTGCCTGGAGTCAGGGGGAGGACACTGAAGCTTTCTTT. Translation gives CAWSQGEDTEAFF. The J gene is TRBJ1-1, the V gene TRBV30; TRBD1 agrees at 7 bases. The CDR3 has 13 residues. From germline, CDR1 is GTSNPN and CDR2 SVGIG (reference sequence). Trimming at V came to 2 bases and at J to 3 bases, leaving 3 bases not matched to a gene.

This clonotype has at least ten counts. V gene TRBV11-2 combines with J gene TRBJ1-2; D might be TRBD1 (5 bases). The germline V gene has CDR1 SGHAT and CDR2 FQNNGV. Trimming removed 4 bases at V and 5 bases at J, with 11 bases between. This CDR3 has 13 amino acids. In nucleotides, the CDR3 is TGTGCCAGCAGCTCGGGACTCCAGTATGGCTACACCTTC. Its protein is CASSSGLQYGYTF.

The chain combines TRBV29-1 with TRBJ2-1; 8 nucleotides agree with TRBD1. The length of the CDR3 is 13 residues. Germline CDR1 is SQVTM and CDR2 is ANQGSEA. V gave up 4 bases and J gave up 9 bases; unmatched junction bases: 8. As DNA, the CDR3 is TGCAGCGTTGGCCGAGGGACAGGCAGTGAGCAGTTCTTC. It specifies CSVGRGTGSEQFF.